Following are 5 T cell receptor beta chains from one sample sequenced in a study of tumor-infiltrating lymphocytes in glioblastoma multiforme. Multiple V-beta primers and a C-beta primer amplified TCRB from RNA. TCRdb reprocessed the multiplex PCR reads with MiXCR, giving one entry per CDR3 protein. Of just under 20,000 distinct CDR3 sequences listed, 65% to 75% are singletons. Sequencing was carried out using peripheral blood. The receptors derive from a male donor with glioblastoma.

CDR3 bases: TGTGCCAGCAGCTTGGTAGGGGATTACAATGAGCAGTTCTTC. The encoded protein is CASSLVGDYNEQFF. V is TRBV5-6 and J is TRBJ2-1; TRBD1 is a possible D gene (5 bases). Per germline, CDR1 SGHDT and CDR2 YYEEEE. This CDR3 is built from 14 residues. V shed 0 bases and J shed 4 bases, with 8 bases lying between them.

Of note for this clonotype: An end of the junction differs from the germline gene, which may be a read error. V usage is TRBV29-1 and J usage is TRBJ1-4; maybe TRBD1 (5 bases). Germline lookup yields CDR1 SQVTM and CDR2 ANQGSEA. The CDR3 is 13 amino acids. The CDR3 here is CSVEGEGTGKPFF. CDR3 bases: TGCAGCGTTGAAGGTGAAGGGACTGGAAAACCGTTTTTT.

To note about this clonotype: Because it lacks the conserved phenylalanine or tryptophan at the end, this CDR3 is likely a read error. The gene calls are TRBV6-5 and TRBJ2-3; no clear D gene. The J call may not be correct, given that the DNA end is closer to TRBJ1-5. CDR1 MNHEY and CDR2 SVGAGI come from the germline V gene. The CDR3 sequence is 16 residues long. DNA of the CDR3: TGTGCCAGCCGAGGACTAGCGGGAGGGTTTTGGGATACGCAGCATTTG. Protein sequence: CASRGLAGGFWDTQHL.

Of note for this clonotype: A read error is likely, as this CDR3 ends without the conserved phenylalanine or tryptophan. The rearrangement links TRBV6-1 to TRBJ1-4; D perhaps matches TRBD1 (6 bases). Trimming stripped 7 bases from V and 3 bases from J, with 15 bases between. This CDR3 is built from 15 residues. Germline lookup yields CDR1 MNHNS and CDR2 SASEGT. The CDR3 is CASIGLGGPNEKLFL. The CDR3 DNA follows: TGTGCCAGCATTGGACTGGGGGGCCCTAATGAAAAACTGTTTTTA.

The chain uses TRBV11-2 and TRBJ2-7; weak D call: TRBD2 (5 bases). The CDR3 extends over 16 amino acids. V was trimmed by 5 bases and J by 4 bases, leaving 21 bases between them. Germline values: CDR1 SGHAT, CDR2 FQNNGV. The CDR3 bases are TGTGCCAGCAGCATCTTTAGCGTGAGTCAGTCTTACGAGCAGTACTTC. This encodes CASSIFSVSQSYEQYF.